The rows below give T cell receptor beta chains drawn from one sample of a study of blood T cell repertoires in COVID-19. The data were produced by immunoSEQ multiplex PCR, yet TCRdb's version contains in-frame clones alone and is incomplete. Among about 130,000 clones listed, approximately 80% were seen once. What was sequenced was peripheral blood. These receptors came from a woman aged 55-69 years with acute or convalescent COVID-19. Each CDR3 is given with its conserved first and last residue. Each record gives: V gene, D gene, J gene, clone size, CDR3 protein, CDR3 DNA. A D gene is named only where the DNA matches it firmly. Expanded clones get a size class; other rows say once, few or many, or leave the size out.

V: TRBV7-9
D: .
J: TRBJ1-2
size: .
CDR3: CASSFGQTENYGYTF
DNA: TGTGCCAGCAGCTTCGGACAGACGGAGAACTATGGCTACACCTTC

V: TRBV28
D: TRBD1
J: TRBJ1-1
size: .
CDR3: CASREATGVMNTEAFF
DNA: TGTGCCAGCAGGGAGGCGACAGGGGTAATGAACACTGAAGCTTTCTTT

V: TRBV28
D: .
J: TRBJ1-2
size: .
CDR3: CASTSIFVLYGYTF
DNA: TGTGCCAGCACGAGTATTTTTGTCCTCTATGGCTACACCTTC

V: TRBV12-3/TRBV12-4
D: .
J: TRBJ2-5
size: .
CDR3: CASSSIRGETQYF
DNA: TGTGCCAGCAGCTCGATAAGGGGAGAGACCCAGTACTTC

V: TRBV13
D: TRBD1
J: TRBJ1-6
size: .
CDR3: CASSLEDRDNSPLHF
DNA: TGTGCCAGCAGCTTAGAGGACAGGGATAATTCACCCCTCCACTTT

V: TRBV24-1
D: .
J: TRBJ2-2
size: .
CDR3: CATSDPYYTGELFF
DNA: TGTGCCACCAGTGACCCCTATTACACCGGGGAGCTGTTTTTT

V: TRBV6-5
D: .
J: TRBJ2-2
size: .
CDR3: CASSFLAGVSTGELFF
DNA: TGTGCCAGCAGTTTTCTTGCCGGGGTGAGCACCGGGGAGCTGTTTTTT

V: TRBV18
D: TRBD1
J: TRBJ1-2
size: .
CDR3: CASSPGTDLGGTF
DNA: TGTGCCAGCTCACCCGGGACAGACCTGGGGGGAACCTTC

V: TRBV6-5
D: .
J: TRBJ1-1
size: once
CDR3: CASSSTVEAFF
DNA: TGTGCCAGCAGTTCTACCGTTGAAGCTTTCTTT

V: TRBV21-1
D: .
J: TRBJ1-4
size: few
CDR3: CASSPCVGQVIEKLFF
DNA: TGTGCCAGCAGTCCCTGCGTGGGCCAGGTGATTGAAAAACTGTTTTTT

V: TRBV20-1
D: .
J: TRBJ2-5
size: .
CDR3: CSANYQETQYF
DNA: TGCAGTGCTAACTACCAAGAGACCCAGTACTTC

V: TRBV28
D: .
J: TRBJ1-4
size: few
CDR3: CASSLRTLRKGGEKLFF
DNA: TGTGCCAGCAGTCTTAGGACACTCAGGAAAGGGGGTGAAAAACTGTTTTTT

V: TRBV11-2
D: TRBD1
J: TRBJ1-2
size: .
CDR3: CASSSRDRGNYGYTF
DNA: TGTGCCAGCAGCAGCCGGGACAGGGGGAACTATGGCTACACCTTC